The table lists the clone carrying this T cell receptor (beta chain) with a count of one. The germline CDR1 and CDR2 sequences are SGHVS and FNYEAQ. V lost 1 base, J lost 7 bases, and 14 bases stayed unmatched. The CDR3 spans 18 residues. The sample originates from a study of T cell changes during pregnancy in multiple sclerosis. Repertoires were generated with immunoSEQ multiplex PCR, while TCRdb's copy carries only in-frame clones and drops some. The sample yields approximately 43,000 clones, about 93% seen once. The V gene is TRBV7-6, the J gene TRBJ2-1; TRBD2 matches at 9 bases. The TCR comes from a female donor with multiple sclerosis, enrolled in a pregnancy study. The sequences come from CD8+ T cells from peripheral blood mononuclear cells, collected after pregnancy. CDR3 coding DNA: TGTGCCAGCAGCTTAGATGGGCCCGGCGGGGGGGCTGGTAATGAGCAGTTCTTC. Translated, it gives CASSLDGPGGGAGNEQFF.